The 8 T cell receptor beta chains listed next were all sequenced from one sample in a study of CD8 T cells in ankylosing spondylitis. TCRdb used MiXCR to reprocess the 5' RACE reads, holding one entry per CDR3 protein. The sample has 300,000 to 400,000 distinct CDR3 sequences, 20% seen once; the top ten hold 10% to 15%. The sequenced material came from blood, either unsorted or a sorted T cell fraction (not recorded which). These receptors came from a male donor with ankylosing spondylitis or in good health (not recorded which).

The chain has TRBV27 and TRBJ2-4, with TRBD1 matching over 10 bases. This CDR3 spans 15 amino acids. From germline, CDR1 is MNHEY and CDR2 SMNVEV (reference sequence). Trimming took 2 bases from V and 7 from J; bases not matched to a gene: 5. CDR3 sequence reads: CASSLRGDRGNIQYF. The CDR3 region has the DNA TGTGCCAGCAGTTTAAGGGGGGACAGGGGCAACATTCAGTACTTC.

This clonotype has a handful of counts. This rearrangement joins TRBV4-1 to TRBJ1-1, with D uncertain. V lost 4 bases, J lost 4 bases, and 10 bases lay in between. CDR3 size: 13 residues. The germline gives CDR1 MGHRA, CDR2 YSYEKL. CDR3 in DNA: TGCGCCAGCAGCCCAGGAAGGTCCACTGAAGCTTTCTTT. Translation: CASSPGRSTEAFF.

In this sample, this clonotype turned up a few times. This chain joins TRBV6-1 and TRBJ1-3; D ambiguous. This CDR3 comprises 15 residues. Germline CDR1 reads MNHNS; CDR2 reads SASEGT. Trimming shortened V by 6 bases and J by 0 bases, and 12 bases separated the two germline ends. The CDR3 region is CASRRTLNSGNTIYF. The CDR3 nucleotides read TGTGCCAGCAGACGGACCCTGAACTCTGGAAACACCATATATTTT.

This clonotype was seen only a few times. The chain couples TRBV4-2 to TRBJ2-4; no definite D call. V was trimmed by 0 bases and J by 2 bases, leaving 11 bases between them. In germline, CDR1 is LGHNA, CDR2 YNFKEQ. This CDR3 has 16 amino acids. The CDR3 is CASSQDGLLPKNIQYF. Here the CDR3 DNA reads TGTGCCAGCAGCCAAGATGGGCTGTTGCCCAAAAACATTCAGTACTTC.

The chain employs TRBV20-1 and TRBJ2-3; TRBD2 matches at 8 bases. Germline values: CDR1 DFQATT, CDR2 SNEGSKA (reference sequence). CDR3 length equals 15 residues. The V segment lost 0 bases and the J segment 7 bases; nucleotides outside the gene matches: 9. CDR3 amino acids: CSAREAGVPGNTQYF. Written as DNA, the CDR3 is TGCAGTGCTAGAGAAGCGGGGGTTCCCGGGAATACGCAGTATTTT.

This chain joins TRBV12-3 or TRBV12-4 and TRBJ1-5; 11 bases map to TRBD1. V trimming: 5 bases; J trimming: 7 bases; junction bases outside the gene matches: 4. This CDR3 is 14 amino acids long. CDR3 loop: CASSPGQGAQPQHF. DNA for the CDR3: TGTGCCAGCAGTCCCGGACAGGGGGCCCAGCCCCAGCATTTT.

V and J are TRBV7-9 and TRBJ2-1; 7 bases agree with TRBD2. V lost 7 bases to trimming and J lost 5 bases; unmatched junction nucleotides: 5. Germline V CDR1 and CDR2: SEHNR, FQNEAQ (reference sequence). The CDR3 has 13 residues. The CDR3 loop is CASNGGGNNEQFF. CDR3 nucleotides: TGTGCCAGCAATGGCGGGGGAAACAATGAGCAGTTCTTC.

This chain links TRBV7-6 with TRBJ2-4; 8 positions match TRBD1. After removal of 0 bases from V and 8 bases from J, the junction contained 3 bases not matched to a gene. The germline gives CDR1 SGHVS, CDR2 FNYEAQ. This CDR3 has 14 residues. The CDR3 loop is CASSLAGQEDIQYF. The CDR3 region has the DNA TGTGCCAGCAGCTTAGCGGGACAGGAGGACATTCAGTACTTC.